This T cell receptor (beta chain) stems from a study of T cell responses to AZD1222 COVID-19 vaccine. Overall study findings and caveats: Females made up more of the donors, who were largely white British, and clonal diversity may have come out too low. Unmutated variant regions reportedly attract nearly half of all spike-specific TCRs.

Germline assignment: CDR1 PRHDT and CDR2 FYEKMQ (reference sequence). This CDR3 has 16 amino acids. The V and J ends lost 6 bases and 2 bases, in that order; junction bases with no gene match: 7. This clone was detected once. The antigen remains unidentified. Sequencing used immunoSEQ multiplex PCR; TCRdb keeps in-frame clones, though not all of them. The sample lists approximately 120,000 clones, roughly 90% occurring once. The V and J genes are TRBV13 and TRBJ2-3; 11 bases are a match to TRBD2. The source material was peripheral blood, sampled on day 0 of MenACWY control vaccination. This clonotype was obtained from an adult in good health. In nucleotides, the CDR3 is TGTGCCAGCAGAATCCTAGCGGGAGGACACACAGATACGCAGTATTTT. Protein product: CASRILAGGHTDTQYF.